A selection of T cell receptor beta chains follows, all from one sample in a study of T cell responses to AZD1222 COVID-19 vaccine. TCRdb's table, derived via immunoSEQ multiplex PCR, lists solely in-frame clones and lacks some. Of approximately 140,000 clones in the sample, around 88% are singletons; the top ten hold around 16%. Here the sequenced sample was peripheral blood, taken on day 0 of AZD1222 vaccination. Source of these receptors: an adult in good health. The CDR3 runs from the conserved cysteine through the conserved F or W. D genes are given only for firm matches. For some rows the clone size is stated as once, few or many, or as a class when expanded; others skip it.

NA	NA	TRBV6-5	14	TRBJ1-1	CASMLQAGNTEAFF	TGTGCCAGCATGCTACAGGCGGGGAACACTGAAGCTTTCTTT
NA	NA	TRBV2	13	TRBJ1-4	CASKQGENEKLFF	TGTGCCAGCAAGCAGGGAGAGAATGAAAAACTGTTTTTT
once	NA	TRBV3-1/TRBV3-2	14	TRBJ2-3	CASSQDRITDTQYF	TGTGCCAGCAGCCAAGATAGGATCACAGATACGCAGTATTTT
NA	TRBD1	TRBV3-1/TRBV3-2	14	TRBJ2-4	CASRLGTGDSIQYF	TGTGCCAGCCGCCTTGGGACAGGGGACTCCATTCAGTACTTC
NA	TRBD1	TRBV7-8	14	TRBJ1-2	CASSEDRGRGGYTF	TGTGCCAGCAGCGAGGACAGGGGGCGAGGCGGCTACACCTTC
NA	NA	TRBV15	16	TRBJ1-4	CATSRDQGRGNEKLFF	TGTGCCACCAGCAGAGATCAAGGCAGGGGAAATGAAAAACTGTTTTTT
NA	NA	TRBV30	11	TRBJ1-1	CACSINTEAFF	TGTGCCTGCTCGATCAATACTGAAGCTTTCTTT
NA	NA	TRBV11-2	11	TRBJ1-1	CASSLGAEAFF	TGTGCCAGCAGCTTAGGGGCTGAAGCTTTCTTT
NA	TRBD1	TRBV19	14	TRBJ1-1	CASSGRGLDTEAFF	TGTGCCAGTAGTGGCAGGGGGCTGGACACTGAAGCTTTCTTT
NA	TRBD1	TRBV18	18	TRBJ1-4	CASSPLSPTGATNEKLFF	TGTGCCAGCTCACCACTCTCTCCAACAGGGGCAACTAATGAAAAACTGTTTTTT
NA	NA	TRBV14	15	TRBJ2-7	CASSQERAGPYEQYF	TGTGCCAGCAGCCAAGAACGAGCGGGCCCCTACGAGCAGTACTTC
NA	TRBD2	TRBV14	15	TRBJ2-5	CASSQQRGPGETQYF	TGTGCCAGCAGCCAACAGCGGGGGCCCGGAGAGACCCAGTACTTC
NA	NA	TRBV14	15	TRBJ1-2	CASSRSTVGGYGYTF	TGTGCCAGCAGCCGCTCTACGGTCGGGGGATATGGCTACACCTTC
NA	TRBD1	TRBV28	14	TRBJ2-3	CASSSGQATDTQYF	TGTGCCAGCAGTTCAGGACAGGCCACAGATACGCAGTATTTT
NA	NA	TRBV29-1	14	TRBJ1-3	CSVGDSGTGNTIYF	TGCAGCGTTGGGGATTCAGGGACTGGAAACACCATATATTTT
once	TRBD2	TRBV9	16	TRBJ2-3	CASSVGTSGESDTQYF	TGTGCCAGCAGCGTGGGGACTAGCGGGGAGTCAGATACGCAGTATTTT
NA	NA	TRBV29-1	14	TRBJ1-2	CSVGKQGSDYGYTF	TGCAGCGTTGGGAAACAGGGATCGGACTATGGCTACACCTTC
NA	NA	TRBV29-1	16	TRBJ2-3	CSVGSLLGPITDTQYF	TGCAGCGTTGGATCCCTACTGGGACCGATCACAGATACGCAGTATTTT
NA	TRBD1	TRBV19	14	TRBJ2-7	CASSETTGPYEQYF	TGTGCCAGTAGTGAGACGACAGGGCCCTACGAGCAGTACTTC
NA	NA	TRBV5-6	16	TRBJ2-7	CASSLVGPLDPAEQYF	TGTGCCAGCAGCTTGGTGGGTCCCCTAGACCCGGCCGAGCAGTACTTC
NA	NA	TRBV7-3	19	TRBJ2-6	CASSSAGPGTAGLANVLTF	TGTGCCAGCAGCTCCGCGGGCCCCGGGACAGCGGGACTTGCCAACGTCCTGACTTTC
NA	TRBD1	TRBV13	15	TRBJ2-7	CASSPRGQGNYEQYF	TGTGCCAGCAGCCCGCGAGGACAGGGAAACTACGAGCAGTACTTC
NA	TRBD1	TRBV7-9	16	TRBJ1-2	CASSFGGADREGGYTF	TGTGCCAGCAGCTTTGGGGGAGCCGACAGGGAAGGTGGCTACACCTTC
once	NA	TRBV7-3	12	TRBJ1-6	CASSLNNSPLHF	TGTGCCAGCAGCTTAAATAATTCACCCCTCCACTTT
NA	TRBD1	TRBV7-2	14	TRBJ1-2	CASSLRVEGAGYTF	TGTGCCAGCAGCTTACGGGTGGAGGGGGCTGGCTACACCTTC
NA	NA	TRBV18	14	TRBJ2-7	CASSPAQGSYEQYF	TGTGCCAGCTCACCGGCGCAGGGCTCCTACGAGCAGTACTTC
once	NA	TRBV6-2/TRBV6-3	14	TRBJ2-2	CASSEWRDTGELFF	TGTGCCAGCAGTGAGTGGAGGGACACCGGGGAGCTGTTTTTT
NA	NA	TRBV7-9	16	TRBJ1-2	CASSSSGITLTHGYTF	TGTGCCAGCAGCTCGTCAGGGATTACGCTAACACATGGCTACACCTTC
NA	TRBD1	TRBV6-5	14	TRBJ2-2	CASRTGTAGGELFF	TGTGCCAGCAGGACGGGGACAGCCGGCGGGGAGCTGTTTTTT
few	NA	TRBV6-6	11	TRBJ2-7	CASSLQYEQYF	TGTGCCAGCAGTCTGCAGTACGAGCAGTACTTC
NA	TRBD2	TRBV6-5	15	TRBJ2-7	CASSPTSGALYEQYF	TGTGCCAGCAGTCCCACTAGCGGGGCTCTATACGAGCAGTACTTC
once	NA	TRBV7-9	13	TRBJ2-1	CASNQNAYNEQFF	TGTGCCAGCAACCAAAATGCATACAATGAGCAGTTCTTC
NA	NA	TRBV12-3/TRBV12-4	12	TRBJ1-2	CASSLGSYGYTF	TGTGCCAGCAGTTTAGGCAGCTATGGCTACACCTTC
NA	NA	TRBV29-1	13	TRBJ2-7	CSVNRESSYEQYF	TGCAGCGTGAACAGGGAAAGCTCCTACGAGCAGTACTTC
NA	NA	TRBV2	14	TRBJ1-4	CASSGEVLNEKLFF	TGTGCCAGCAGTGGGGAGGTTTTGAATGAAAAACTGTTTTTT
NA	NA	TRBV6-2/TRBV6-3	16	TRBJ1-4	CASSSGQRTMNEKLFF	TGTGCCAGCAGTTCCGGACAGCGAACCATGAATGAAAAACTGTTTTTT
NA	NA	TRBV29-1	15	TRBJ1-3	CSVVGTVFSGNTIYF	TGCAGCGTTGTAGGTACAGTCTTCTCTGGAAACACCATATATTTT
NA	TRBD1	TRBV7-2	15	TRBJ1-4	CASSPYRGLGEKLFF	TGTGCCAGCAGCCCCTACAGGGGGCTGGGGGAAAAACTGTTTTTT
NA	TRBD1	TRBV13	17	TRBJ1-4	CASSPWSIGQGNEKLFF	TGTGCCAGCAGCCCTTGGTCGATTGGACAGGGGAATGAAAAACTGTTTTTT
many	NA	TRBV7-3	13	TRBJ2-3	CASSSPPAHTQYF	TGTGCCAGCAGCTCCCCCCCAGCCCATACGCAGTATTTT
NA	NA	TRBV11-2	16	TRBJ2-5	CASSLEYLLGQETQYF	TGTGCCAGCAGCTTAGAATACCTGCTTGGCCAAGAGACCCAGTACTTC
NA	NA	TRBV9	11	TRBJ2-2	CASSSRGELFF	TGTGCCAGCAGCTCTAGGGGGGAGCTGTTTTTT
NA	NA	TRBV5-5	15	TRBJ1-2	CASSSATVPYYGYTF	TGTGCCAGCAGCTCCGCGACAGTCCCCTACTATGGCTACACCTTC
NA	NA	TRBV2	13	TRBJ2-3	CAKKDGGSDTQYF	TGTGCCAAAAAAGATGGGGGCTCGGATACGCAGTATTTT
NA	NA	TRBV12-3/TRBV12-4	12	TRBJ1-2	CASTKAGRDYTF	TGTGCCAGCACCAAAGCGGGCCGGGACTACACCTTC
NA	NA	TRBV12-3/TRBV12-4	12	TRBJ2-7	CASSPDSYEQYF	TGTGCCAGCAGTCCCGACTCCTACGAGCAGTACTTC
NA	NA	TRBV19	23	TRBJ2-7	CAAPVSFILVPGPLYGVPYEQYF	TGTGCCGCCCCAGTTTCCTTCATTCTCGTTCCCGGACCTCTCTACGGCGTCCCCTACGAGCAGTACTTC
NA	TRBD2	TRBV7-3	15	TRBJ2-1	CASSFSGGAYNEQFF	TGTGCCAGCAGTTTTAGCGGGGGAGCCTACAATGAGCAGTTCTTC
NA	TRBD2	TRBV4-1	19	TRBJ2-5	CASSQDRGGPLMGKETQYF	TGCGCCAGCAGCCAAGATCGGGGGGGACCTCTAATGGGGAAAGAGACCCAGTACTTC
NA	NA	TRBV19	15	TRBJ1-2	CASTPQGLGIYGYTF	TGTGCCAGTACCCCCCAGGGGCTGGGAATCTATGGCTACACCTTC
NA	NA	TRBV28	15	TRBJ1-5	CASSLGGMGNQPQHF	TGTGCCAGCAGTTTAGGGGGGATGGGCAATCAGCCCCAGCATTTT
NA	TRBD1	TRBV6-5	15	TRBJ2-3	CASSYSGQPTDTQYF	TGTGCCAGCAGTTACTCGGGACAGCCCACAGATACGCAGTATTTT
NA	NA	TRBV6-6	12	TRBJ2-7	CATRRGSYEQYF	TGTGCCACTCGACGGGGCTCCTACGAGCAGTACTTC